The rows below give T cell receptor beta chains drawn from one sample of a study of T cells after yellow fever vaccination. TCRdb ran MiXCR on the 5' RACE reads and lists one entry per CDR3 protein. The data hold 500,000 to 700,000 distinct CDR3 sequences, with approximately 21% observed a single time. The sequenced sample was PBMCs, obtained 15 days after the yellow fever booster vaccination. These receptors came from a man aged 25 to 40 who received the YFV17D yellow fever vaccine. Both conserved end residues are part of each CDR3. Each record gives: J gene, D gene, V gene, clone size, CDR3 protein, CDR3 DNA. D genes are given only for firm matches. Not all rows give a size; the values are once, few, many and, for expanded clones, a class.

>TRBJ2-5|TRBD1|TRBV5-6|few
CASSLVDREDLETQYF
TGTGCCAGCAGCTTGGTTGACAGGGAAGATTTGGAGACCCAGTACTTC
>TRBJ2-1|TRBD2|TRBV7-2|few
CASSVLGGSSYNEQFF
TGTGCCAGCAGCGTCTTGGGGGGGAGCTCCTACAATGAGCAGTTCTTC
>TRBJ2-3|TRBD2|TRBV12-3/TRBV12-4|few
CASNLSGRDTQYF
TGTGCCAGCAACCTTAGCGGGAGAGATACGCAGTATTTT
>TRBJ2-3|.|TRBV7-2|many
CASSLYPDTQYF
TGTGCCAGCAGCCTGTACCCCGATACGCAGTATTTT
>TRBJ2-5|TRBD2|TRBV4-3|.
CASSQRTSGQETQYF
TGCGCCAGCAGCCAACGGACTAGCGGCCAAGAGACCCAGTACTTC
>TRBJ2-7|.|TRBV3-1|few
CASSQVQDDYTYEQYF
TGTGCCAGCAGCCAAGTACAAGACGACTACACCTACGAGCAGTACTTC
>TRBJ2-2|.|TRBV4-3|.
CASSQLVGTNTGELFF
TGCGCCAGCAGCCAGCTCGTGGGAACGAACACCGGGGAGCTGTTTTTT
>TRBJ2-1|.|TRBV7-2|few
CASSLDGRAGNEQFF
TGTGCCAGCAGCTTAGATGGCAGGGCTGGTAATGAGCAGTTCTTC
>TRBJ2-6|.|TRBV19|few
CASSIKRGGSGANVLTF
TGTGCCAGTAGTATAAAGAGAGGGGGCTCTGGGGCCAACGTCCTGACTTTC
>TRBJ2-5|.|TRBV6-2/TRBV6-3|.
CASRFGMQETQYF
TGTGCCAGCAGATTTGGAATGCAAGAGACCCAGTACTTC
>TRBJ2-5|.|TRBV5-1|few
CASSGSGLEGETQYF
TGCGCCAGCAGTGGATCGGGACTGGAGGGAGAGACCCAGTACTTC
>TRBJ2-1|TRBD2|TRBV12-3/TRBV12-4|few
CASSPTLAGQYNEQFF
TGTGCCAGCAGTCCCACACTAGCGGGACAGTACAATGAGCAGTTCTTC
>TRBJ2-1|.|TRBV6-2/TRBV6-3|.
CASISLAHISYNEQFF
TGTGCCAGCATCTCTCTAGCCCATATCTCCTACAATGAGCAGTTCTTC
>TRBJ2-7|TRBD1|TRBV20-1|few
CSAMTTGSEQYF
TGCAGTGCTATGACGACAGGGTCCGAGCAGTACTTC
>TRBJ1-1|.|TRBV2|few
CASSVLGENTEAFF
TGTGCCAGCAGTGTTCTCGGAGAGAACACTGAAGCTTTCTTT
>TRBJ2-2|.|TRBV20-1|few
CSARGAGGGTGELFF
TGCAGTGCTAGGGGGGCCGGGGGAGGAACCGGGGAGCTGTTTTTT
>TRBJ1-3|.|TRBV20-1|few
CSARESGDSSGNTIYF
TGCAGTGCTAGAGAATCGGGAGACTCCTCTGGAAACACCATATATTTT
>TRBJ2-2|TRBD2|TRBV20-1|many
CSGGGALTGELFF
TGCAGCGGGGGGGGAGCCCTCACCGGGGAGCTGTTTTTT
>TRBJ2-1|.|TRBV7-3|.
CASSLDLRTDNEQFF
TGTGCCAGCAGCTTAGATTTGAGGACAGACAATGAGCAGTTCTTC
>TRBJ1-4|.|TRBV7-9|.
CASSLTEAREKLFF
TGTGCCAGCAGCTTGACAGAAGCCCGAGAAAAACTGTTTTTT
>TRBJ2-7|TRBD1|TRBV11-2|.
CASSSTGGVGYEQYF
TGTGCCAGCAGCTCCACAGGGGGCGTCGGATACGAGCAGTACTTC
>TRBJ1-3|.|TRBV20-1|few
CSARAGNTIYF
TGCAGTGCTAGAGCCGGAAACACCATATATTTT
>TRBJ1-1|.|TRBV10-3|.
CATAIVNTEAFF
TGTGCCACCGCAATCGTCAATACTGAAGCTTTCTTT
>TRBJ2-1|.|TRBV12-3/TRBV12-4|.
CASSLFYGGTAYNEQFF
TGTGCCAGCAGTTTATTCTACGGCGGGACGGCCTACAATGAGCAGTTCTTC
>TRBJ2-1|.|TRBV12-3/TRBV12-4|.
CASRPGGNEQFF
TGTGCCAGCAGACCAGGGGGGAATGAGCAGTTCTTC
>TRBJ1-6|.|TRBV5-4|.
CASSRRTPDNSPLHF
TGTGCCAGCAGCCGAAGGACACCAGATAATTCACCCCTCCACTTT
>TRBJ1-5|.|TRBV4-3|.
CASSQDSEYSNQPQHF
TGCGCCAGCAGCCAAGACTCGGAGTATAGCAATCAGCCCCAGCATTTT
>TRBJ2-2|.|TRBV11-1|.
CASSSKGTTGELFF
TGTGCCAGCAGCTCTAAGGGGACAACCGGGGAGCTGTTTTTT
>TRBJ2-5|.|TRBV3-1|.
CASSRQKEETQYF
TGTGCCAGCAGCCGACAGAAAGAAGAGACCCAGTACTTC
>TRBJ2-5|TRBD1|TRBV7-6|.
CASSFYPFGTGGLQETQYF
TGTGCCAGCAGCTTTTATCCGTTCGGGACAGGGGGCCTTCAAGAGACCCAGTACTTC
>TRBJ2-3|TRBD2|TRBV6-4|.
CASSDTSGRAGTDTQYF
TGTGCCAGCAGTGACACAAGCGGGAGGGCCGGGACAGATACGCAGTATTTT
>TRBJ2-7|.|TRBV7-9|few
CASSLAVNTEQYF
TGTGCCAGCAGCTTAGCGGTCAATACGGAGCAGTACTTC
>TRBJ2-2|.|TRBV5-6|.
CAMSPGSKSWELFF
TGTGCCATGAGCCCCGGGTCGAAGTCCTGGGAGCTGTTTTTT
>TRBJ1-1|.|TRBV5-1|many
CASSFGNTEAFF
TGCGCCAGCAGCTTTGGTAACACTGAAGCTTTCTTT
>TRBJ2-5|.|TRBV20-1|few
CSAPLGETQYF
TGCAGTGCTCCCTTGGGGGAGACCCAGTACTTC
>TRBJ2-1|.|TRBV5-1|.
CASSNSEANEQFF
TGCGCCAGCAGCAACTCTGAGGCGAATGAGCAGTTCTTC
>TRBJ2-3|.|TRBV7-2|.
CASSFAPRAPVEDTQYF
TGTGCCAGCAGCTTCGCTCCCAGGGCTCCCGTAGAAGATACGCAGTATTTT
>TRBJ2-3|TRBD2|TRBV28|few
CASSLAGARTDTQYF
TGTGCCAGTTCACTAGCGGGAGCCCGCACAGATACGCAGTATTTT
>TRBJ2-1|TRBD1|TRBV7-2|few
CASSLGQAFDEQFF
TGTGCCAGCAGCCTGGGACAGGCCTTCGATGAGCAGTTCTTC
>TRBJ2-6|.|TRBV4-3|.
CASTLYRAGANVLTF
TGCGCCAGCACCCTTTACAGGGCTGGGGCCAACGTCCTGACTTTC
>TRBJ2-2|.|TRBV15|.
CATSRDAGTGELFF
TGTGCCACCAGCAGAGATGCAGGGACCGGGGAGCTGTTTTTT
>TRBJ2-3|TRBD2|TRBV20-1|many
CSASRLAGGDTQYF
TGCAGTGCTAGCAGACTAGCGGGAGGGGATACGCAGTATTTT
>TRBJ2-5|.|TRBV29-1|.
CSVYGGRETQYF
TGCAGCGTTTACGGGGGTCGAGAGACCCAGTACTTC
>TRBJ2-5|.|TRBV18|.
CASSPQESQETQYF
TGTGCCAGCTCACCACAGGAAAGTCAAGAGACCCAGTACTTC
>TRBJ2-1|.|TRBV12-3/TRBV12-4|few
CASILTSSYNEQFF
TGTGCCAGCATTCTGACTAGCTCCTACAATGAGCAGTTCTTC
>TRBJ1-6|.|TRBV5-1|few
CASSLGQELSPLHF
TGCGCCAGCAGCTTGGGACAGGAACTTTCACCCCTCCACTTT
>TRBJ2-1|TRBD2|TRBV20-1|.
CSARDRRGLGRNEQFF
TGCAGTGCTAGAGACCGGCGGGGGTTGGGGCGCAATGAGCAGTTCTTC
>TRBJ2-6|.|TRBV20-1|.
CSAGLRVQGANVLTF
TGCAGTGCTGGCCTGAGGGTCCAGGGGGCCAACGTCCTGACTTTC
>TRBJ2-4|.|TRBV2|few
CASSEATQASKNIQYF
TGTGCCAGCAGTGAAGCCACCCAAGCTTCCAAAAACATTCAGTACTTC